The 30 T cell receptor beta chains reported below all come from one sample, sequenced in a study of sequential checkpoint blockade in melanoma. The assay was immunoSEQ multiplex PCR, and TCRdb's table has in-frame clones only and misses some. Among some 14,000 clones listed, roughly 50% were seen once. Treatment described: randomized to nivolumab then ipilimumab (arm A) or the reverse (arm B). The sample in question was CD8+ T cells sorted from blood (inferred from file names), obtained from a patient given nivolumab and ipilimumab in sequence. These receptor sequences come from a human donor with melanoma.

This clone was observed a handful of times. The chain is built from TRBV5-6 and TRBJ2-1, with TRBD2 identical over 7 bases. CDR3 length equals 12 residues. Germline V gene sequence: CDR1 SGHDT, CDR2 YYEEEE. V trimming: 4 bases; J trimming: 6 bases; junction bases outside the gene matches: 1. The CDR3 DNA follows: TGTGCCAGCAGCCCTAGCGGCAATGAGCAGTTCTTC. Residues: CASSPSGNEQFF.

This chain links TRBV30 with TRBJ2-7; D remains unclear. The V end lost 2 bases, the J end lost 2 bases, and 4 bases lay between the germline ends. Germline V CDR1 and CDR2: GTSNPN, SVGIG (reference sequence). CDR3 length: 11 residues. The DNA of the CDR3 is TGTGCCTGGAGTTACACCTACGAGCAGTACTTC. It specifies CAWSYTYEQYF.

CDR3 in DNA: TGTGCCACCAGCACGTCCAGGGAAGAGACTGAAGCTTTCTTT. This gives the protein CATSTSREETEAFF. The chain recombines TRBV15 with TRBJ1-1; weak D call: TRBD1 (5 bases). Per germline, CDR1 LNHNV and CDR2 YYDKDF (reference sequence). Trimming pared 4 bases from V and 5 bases from J, leaving 14 bases between. The CDR3 covers 14 residues.

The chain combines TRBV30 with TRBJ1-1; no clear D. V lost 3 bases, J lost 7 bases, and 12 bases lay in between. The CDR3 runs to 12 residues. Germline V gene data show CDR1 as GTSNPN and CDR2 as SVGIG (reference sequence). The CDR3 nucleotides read TGTGCCTGGAGCAAACAACAGCTTGAAGCTTTCTTT. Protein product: CAWSKQQLEAFF.

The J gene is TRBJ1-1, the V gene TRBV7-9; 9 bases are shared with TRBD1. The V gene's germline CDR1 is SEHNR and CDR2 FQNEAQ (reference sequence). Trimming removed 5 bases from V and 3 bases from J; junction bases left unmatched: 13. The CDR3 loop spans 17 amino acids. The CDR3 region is CASSPPWTGAWDTEAFF. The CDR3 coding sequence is TGTGCCAGCAGCCCGCCCTGGACAGGGGCGTGGGACACTGAAGCTTTCTTT. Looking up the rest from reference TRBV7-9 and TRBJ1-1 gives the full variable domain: DTGVSQNPRHKITKRGQNVTFRCDPISEHNRLYWYRQTLGQGPEFLTYFQNEAQLEKSRLLSDRFSAERPKGSFSTLEIQRTEQGDSAMYLCASSPPWTGAWDTEAFFGQGTRLTVV.

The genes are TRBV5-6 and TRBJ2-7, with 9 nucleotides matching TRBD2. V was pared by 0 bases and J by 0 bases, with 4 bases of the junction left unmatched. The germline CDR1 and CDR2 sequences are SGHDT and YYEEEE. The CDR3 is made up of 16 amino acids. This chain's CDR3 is CASSLAISGSSYEQYF. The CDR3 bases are TGTGCCAGCAGCTTGGCCATTAGCGGGAGCTCCTACGAGCAGTACTTC.

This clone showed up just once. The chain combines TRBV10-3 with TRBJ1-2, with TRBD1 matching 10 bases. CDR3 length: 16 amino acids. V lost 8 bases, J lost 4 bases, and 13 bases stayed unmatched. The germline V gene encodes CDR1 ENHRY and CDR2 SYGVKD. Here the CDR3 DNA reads TGTGCCATCGCCGGGACAGGGGCGTACGTAACCTATGGCTACACCTTC. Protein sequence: CAIAGTGAYVTYGYTF.

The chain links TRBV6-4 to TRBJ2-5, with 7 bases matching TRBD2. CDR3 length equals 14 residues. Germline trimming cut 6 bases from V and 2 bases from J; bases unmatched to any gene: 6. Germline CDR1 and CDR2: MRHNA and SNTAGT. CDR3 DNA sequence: TGTGCCAGCAGGGAGCGGGGATTACAAGAGACCCAGTACTTC. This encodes CASRERGLQETQYF.

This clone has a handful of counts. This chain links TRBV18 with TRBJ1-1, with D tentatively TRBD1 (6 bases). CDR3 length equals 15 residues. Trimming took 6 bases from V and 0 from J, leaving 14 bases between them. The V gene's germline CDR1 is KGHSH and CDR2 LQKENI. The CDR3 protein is CASSPIDRLNTEAFF. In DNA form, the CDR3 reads TGTGCCAGCTCTCCTATCGACAGGCTGAACACTGAAGCTTTCTTT.

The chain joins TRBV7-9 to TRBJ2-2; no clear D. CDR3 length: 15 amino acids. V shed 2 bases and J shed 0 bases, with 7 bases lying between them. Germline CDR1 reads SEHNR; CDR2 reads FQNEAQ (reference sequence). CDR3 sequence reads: CASSLQEANTGELFF. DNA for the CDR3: TGTGCCAGCAGCTTACAGGAAGCGAACACCGGGGAGCTGTTTTTT.

CDR3 sequence reads: CSVLAGLNEQFF. The CDR3 region has the DNA TGCAGCGTTCTCGCAGGGCTCAATGAGCAGTTCTTC. V and J are TRBV29-1 and TRBJ2-1; D is possibly TRBD1 (5 bases). CDR3 length: 12 residues. Germline V gene sequence: CDR1 SQVTM, CDR2 ANQGSEA. V was cut by 5 bases and J by 6 bases, with 11 bases left in between.

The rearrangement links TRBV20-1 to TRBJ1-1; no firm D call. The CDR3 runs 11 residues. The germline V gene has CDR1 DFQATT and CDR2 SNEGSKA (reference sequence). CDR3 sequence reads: CTAHLNTEAFF. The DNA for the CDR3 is TGCACCGCGCATCTGAACACTGAAGCTTTCTTT.

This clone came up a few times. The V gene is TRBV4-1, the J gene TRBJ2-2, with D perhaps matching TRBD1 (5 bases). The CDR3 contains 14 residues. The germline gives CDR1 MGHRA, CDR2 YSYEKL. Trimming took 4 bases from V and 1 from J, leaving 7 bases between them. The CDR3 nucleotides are TGCGCCAGCAGCCGCGGACAGAACACCGGGGAGCTGTTTTTT. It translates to CASSRGQNTGELFF.

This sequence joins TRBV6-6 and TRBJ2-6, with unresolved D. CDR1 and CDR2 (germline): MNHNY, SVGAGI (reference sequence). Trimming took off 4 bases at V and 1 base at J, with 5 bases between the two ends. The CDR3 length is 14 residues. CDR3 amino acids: CASSLQSGANVLTF. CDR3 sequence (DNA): TGTGCCAGCAGTTTACAATCTGGGGCCAACGTCCTGACTTTC.

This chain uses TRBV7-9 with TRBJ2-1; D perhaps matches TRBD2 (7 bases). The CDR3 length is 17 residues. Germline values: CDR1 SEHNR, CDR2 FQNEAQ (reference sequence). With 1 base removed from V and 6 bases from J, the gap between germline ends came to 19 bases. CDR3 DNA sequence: TGTGCCAGCAGCTTAGAACGGGGGCGGGGGATAGGCAATGAGCAGTTCTTC. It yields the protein CASSLERGRGIGNEQFF. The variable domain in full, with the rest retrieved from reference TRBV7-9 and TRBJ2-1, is DTGVSQNPRHKITKRGQNVTFRCDPISEHNRLYWYRQTLGQGPEFLTYFQNEAQLEKSRLLSDRFSAERPKGSFSTLEIQRTEQGDSAMYLCASSLERGRGIGNEQFFGPGTRLTVL.

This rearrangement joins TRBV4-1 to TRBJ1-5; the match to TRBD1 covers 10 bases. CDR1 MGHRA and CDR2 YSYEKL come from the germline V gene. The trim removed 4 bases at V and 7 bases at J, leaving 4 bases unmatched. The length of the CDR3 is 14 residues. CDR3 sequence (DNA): TGCGCCAGCAGCCTCGTGACAGGGGGCCAGCCCCAGCATTTT. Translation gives CASSLVTGGQPQHF.

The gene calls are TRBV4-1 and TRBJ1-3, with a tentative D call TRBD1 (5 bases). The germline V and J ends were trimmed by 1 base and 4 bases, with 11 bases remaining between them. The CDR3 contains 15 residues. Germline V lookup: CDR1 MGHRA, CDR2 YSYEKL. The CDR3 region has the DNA TGCGCCAGCAGCCAAGTTCAGGGTCTGGGAAACACCATATATTTT. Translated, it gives CASSQVQGLGNTIYF.

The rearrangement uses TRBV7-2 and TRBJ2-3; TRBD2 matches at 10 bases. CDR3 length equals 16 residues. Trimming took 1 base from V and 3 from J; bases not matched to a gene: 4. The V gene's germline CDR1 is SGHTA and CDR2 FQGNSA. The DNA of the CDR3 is TGTGCCAGCAGCTTAGGGGTTAGCGGGAGGACAGATACGCAGTATTTT. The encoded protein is CASSLGVSGRTDTQYF.

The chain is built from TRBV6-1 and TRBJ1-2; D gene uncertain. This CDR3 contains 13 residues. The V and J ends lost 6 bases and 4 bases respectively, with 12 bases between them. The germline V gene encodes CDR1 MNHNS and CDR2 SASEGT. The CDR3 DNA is TGTGCCAGCAGCCCCGGACTACTCTATGGCTACACCTTC. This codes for CASSPGLLYGYTF.

The CDR3 sequence is CASSLSGSSGNTIYF. The CDR3 nucleotides are TGTGCCAGCAGTTTATCCGGGAGCTCTGGAAACACCATATATTTT. V gene TRBV27 combines with J gene TRBJ1-3; D ambiguous. Germline CDR1 and CDR2: MNHEY and SMNVEV (reference sequence). The V and J ends lost 0 bases and 0 bases respectively, with 6 bases between them. The CDR3 length is 15 residues.

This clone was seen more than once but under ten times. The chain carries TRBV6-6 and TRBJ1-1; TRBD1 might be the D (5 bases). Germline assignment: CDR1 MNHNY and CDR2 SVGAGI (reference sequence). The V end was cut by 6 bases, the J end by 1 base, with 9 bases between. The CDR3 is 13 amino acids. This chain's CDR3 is CASSTGENTEAFF. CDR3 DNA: TGTGCCAGCAGCACAGGAGAGAACACTGAAGCTTTCTTT.

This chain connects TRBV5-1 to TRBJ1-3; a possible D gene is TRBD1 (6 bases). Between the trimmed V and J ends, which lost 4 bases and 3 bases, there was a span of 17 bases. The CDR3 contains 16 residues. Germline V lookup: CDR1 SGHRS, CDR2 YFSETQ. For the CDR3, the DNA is TGCGCCAGCAGCGCCTCGGGGGGGCGCGATGGAAACACCATATATTTT. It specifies CASSASGGRDGNTIYF.

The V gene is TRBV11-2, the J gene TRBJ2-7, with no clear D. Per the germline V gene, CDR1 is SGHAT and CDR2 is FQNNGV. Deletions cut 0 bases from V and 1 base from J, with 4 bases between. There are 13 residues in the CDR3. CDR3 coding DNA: TGTGCCAGCAGCTTAGAACAATCCTACGAGCAGTACTTC. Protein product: CASSLEQSYEQYF.

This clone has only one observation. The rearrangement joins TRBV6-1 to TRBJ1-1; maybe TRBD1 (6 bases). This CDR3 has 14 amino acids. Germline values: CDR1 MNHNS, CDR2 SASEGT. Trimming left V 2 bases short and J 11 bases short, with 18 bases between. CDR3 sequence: CASSERSQGLPAFF. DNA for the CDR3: TGTGCCAGCAGTGAAAGGTCACAGGGCCTACCGGCTTTCTTT.

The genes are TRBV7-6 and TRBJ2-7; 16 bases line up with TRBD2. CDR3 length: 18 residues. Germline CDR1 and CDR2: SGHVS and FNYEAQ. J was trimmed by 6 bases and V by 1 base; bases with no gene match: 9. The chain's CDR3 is CASSLEGTSGRAFIEQYF. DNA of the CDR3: TGTGCCAGCAGCTTAGAAGGGACTAGCGGGAGGGCCTTCATCGAGCAGTACTTC.

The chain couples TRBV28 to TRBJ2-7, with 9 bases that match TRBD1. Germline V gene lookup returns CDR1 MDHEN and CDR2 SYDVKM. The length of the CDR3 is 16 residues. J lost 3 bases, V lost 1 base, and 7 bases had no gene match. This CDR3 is CASSLFPGQGNYEQYF. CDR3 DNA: TGTGCCAGCAGTTTATTCCCGGGACAGGGTAACTACGAGCAGTACTTC.

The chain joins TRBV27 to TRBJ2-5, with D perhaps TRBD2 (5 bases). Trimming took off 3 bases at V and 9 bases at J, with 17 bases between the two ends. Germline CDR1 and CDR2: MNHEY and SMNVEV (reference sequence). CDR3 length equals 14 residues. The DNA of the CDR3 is TGTGCCAGCAGTTTCCGGACTGCGAACGGGGCCCAGTACTTC. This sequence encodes CASSFRTANGAQYF.

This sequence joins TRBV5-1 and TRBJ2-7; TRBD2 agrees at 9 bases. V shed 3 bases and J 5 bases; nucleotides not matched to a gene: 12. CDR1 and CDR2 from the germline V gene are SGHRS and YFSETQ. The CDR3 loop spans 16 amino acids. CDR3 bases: TGCGCCAGCAGCTGGGATACGACTAGCGGCGGCCACGAGCAGTACTTC. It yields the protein CASSWDTTSGGHEQYF.

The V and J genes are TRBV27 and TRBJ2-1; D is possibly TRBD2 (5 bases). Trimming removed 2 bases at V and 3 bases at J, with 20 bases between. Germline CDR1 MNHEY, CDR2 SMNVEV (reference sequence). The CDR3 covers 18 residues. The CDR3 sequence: CASSLSPSSWGSYNEQFF. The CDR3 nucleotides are TGTGCCAGCAGTTTAAGCCCTAGCTCATGGGGAAGCTACAATGAGCAGTTCTTC.

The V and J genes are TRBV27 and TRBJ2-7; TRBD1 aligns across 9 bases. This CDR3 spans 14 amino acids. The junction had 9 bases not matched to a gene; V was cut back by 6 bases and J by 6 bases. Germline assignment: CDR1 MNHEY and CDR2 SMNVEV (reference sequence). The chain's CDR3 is CASRPRDRAFEQYF. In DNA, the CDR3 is TGTGCCAGCAGACCCCGGGACAGGGCTTTCGAGCAGTACTTC.